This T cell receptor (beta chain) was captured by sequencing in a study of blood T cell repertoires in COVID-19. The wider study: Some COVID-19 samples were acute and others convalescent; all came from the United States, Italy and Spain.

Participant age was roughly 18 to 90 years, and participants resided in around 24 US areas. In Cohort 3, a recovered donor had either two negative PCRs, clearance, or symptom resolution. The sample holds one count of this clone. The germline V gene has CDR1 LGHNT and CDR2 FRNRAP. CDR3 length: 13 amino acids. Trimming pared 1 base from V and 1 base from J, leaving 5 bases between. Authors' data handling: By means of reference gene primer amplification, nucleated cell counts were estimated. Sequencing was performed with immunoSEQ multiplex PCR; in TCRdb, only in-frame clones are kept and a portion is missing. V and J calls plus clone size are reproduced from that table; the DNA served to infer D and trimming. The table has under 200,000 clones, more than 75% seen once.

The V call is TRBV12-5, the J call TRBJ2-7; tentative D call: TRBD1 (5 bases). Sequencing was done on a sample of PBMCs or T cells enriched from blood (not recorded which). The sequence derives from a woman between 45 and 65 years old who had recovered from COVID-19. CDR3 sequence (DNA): TGTGCTAGTGGTTTGGGGACATCCTACGAGCAGTACTTC. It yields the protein CASGLGTSYEQYF.